A selection of T cell receptor beta chains follows, all from one sample in a study of blood T cell repertoires in COVID-19. Only in-frame clones appear in the TCRdb table, and some are missing; sequencing was by immunoSEQ multiplex PCR. Altogether over 110,000 clones are present, 75% to 85% being singletons, with the ten largest covering roughly 10%. The sample taken for sequencing was peripheral blood. The origin of the receptors is a man aged 55 to 70 with active or convalescent COVID-19. Both conserved end residues are part of each CDR3. A D gene is named only where the DNA matches it firmly. Size tells how often a clone was seen (once, few, many) or the class of an expanded clone, and some rows leave it out.

once,TRBJ2-1,TRBD1,TRBV29-1,TGCAGCGTTGTCCCCAGGACAGGGGCGTTGGGTGAGCAGTTCTTC,CSVVPRTGALGEQFF
-,TRBJ2-1,TRBD1,TRBV27,TGTGCCAGCAGGCGGGGACAGGGCATTTCAATTTACAATGAGCAGTTCTTC,CASRRGQGISIYNEQFF
-,TRBJ1-4,TRBD1,TRBV27,TGTGCCAGCAGTTGGGCGGGACAGAGAAATGAAAAACTGTTTTTT,CASSWAGQRNEKLFF
-,TRBJ1-6,-,TRBV4-3,TGCGCCAGCAGCCAAGGTCCCCCGGGGGGAAATAATTCACCCCTCCACTTT,CASSQGPPGGNNSPLHF
-,TRBJ2-3,-,TRBV12-3/TRBV12-4,TGTGCCAGCGGCTCATCGGGTGATACGCAGTATTTT,CASGSSGDTQYF
once,TRBJ1-4,-,TRBV5-4,TGTGCCAGCAGCACGGACAGTGGAGAAAAACTGTTTTTT,CASSTDSGEKLFF
few,TRBJ2-3,TRBD2,TRBV19,TGTGCCAGTAGTAACTCCCTAGCGGACCTTAGCACAGATACGCAGTATTTT,CASSNSLADLSTDTQYF
-,TRBJ2-5,TRBD1,TRBV11-3,TGTGCCAGCAGCCGGGGACAGGGTGGTCAAGAGACCCAGTACTTC,CASSRGQGGQETQYF
-,TRBJ2-3,TRBD2,TRBV5-4,TGTGCCAGCAGCGCGGGGACTAGCGGGGGCCTCCCAGATACGCAGTATTTT,CASSAGTSGGLPDTQYF
-,TRBJ2-3,-,TRBV5-6,TGTGCCAGCAGCTTGAGTTTAGGGTGGGGAGCCAGCACAGATACGCAGTATTTT,CASSLSLGWGASTDTQYF
-,TRBJ2-1,-,TRBV11-3,TGTGCCAGCAGCTTAGATAGCGGCTCCTACAATGAGCAGTTCTTC,CASSLDSGSYNEQFF
-,TRBJ1-5,-,TRBV6-5,TGTGCCAGCCATCGGCAGGTGGTGGGTCAGCCCCAGCATTTT,CASHRQVVGQPQHF
-,TRBJ1-4,-,TRBV3-1/TRBV3-2,TGTGCCAGCAGCCGATCCGGTGAAAAACTGTTTTTT,CASSRSGEKLFF
-,TRBJ2-7,-,TRBV3-1/TRBV3-2,TGTGCCAGCAGCCCGCCCGCGAACTCCTACGAGCAGTACTTC,CASSPPANSYEQYF
once,TRBJ2-2,-,TRBV5-8,TGTGCCAGCAGCCAGGGACGAGGACTACTGATCACCGGGGAGCTGTTTTTT,CASSQGRGLLITGELFF
-,TRBJ1-3,-,TRBV11-2,TGTGCCAGCAGCCCTACCCAACAGGGTGGAAACACCATATATTTT,CASSPTQQGGNTIYF
few,TRBJ2-5,TRBD2,TRBV14,TGTGCCAGCAGCCAAGAGGTTAGCGGGATCTGGGAGACCCAGTACTTC,CASSQEVSGIWETQYF
-,TRBJ1-1,-,TRBV11-3,TGTGCCAGCAGCTTAGCGTACATCAACACTGAAGCTTTCTTT,CASSLAYINTEAFF
-,TRBJ2-7,-,TRBV6-2/TRBV6-3,TGTGCCAGCAGTTTAATCCAGGGAAGCGACGAGCAGTACTTC,CASSLIQGSDEQYF
-,TRBJ2-3,TRBD2,TRBV7-2,TGTGCCAGCAGCGCTAGCGGGAGTCGAGATACGCAGTATTTT,CASSASGSRDTQYF
-,TRBJ1-5,-,TRBV19,TGTGCCAGTAGAGGGGTTAACAATCAGCCCCAGCATTTT,CASRGVNNQPQHF
-,TRBJ1-1,-,TRBV19,TGTGCCAGTAAAAGGGGAACTGAAGCTTTCTTT,CASKRGTEAFF
once,TRBJ1-1,TRBD1,TRBV27,TGTGCCAGCAGTTGGGGACAGGAGAACACTGAAGCTTTCTTT,CASSWGQENTEAFF
once,TRBJ2-2,-,TRBV5-1,TGCGCCAGCAGCTTGGGACTAGTTGGGGCTTCGAGCGGGGAGCTGTTTTTT,CASSLGLVGASSGELFF
few,TRBJ1-1,TRBD1,TRBV7-8,TGTGCCAGCAGCGTGCGACAGGGGGCGAACACTGAAGCTTTCTTT,CASSVRQGANTEAFF
-,TRBJ1-2,-,TRBV4-1,TGCGCCAGCAGCCAAGATATCGGGAGAGGCTACACCTTC,CASSQDIGRGYTF
-,TRBJ2-2,TRBD1,TRBV10-3,TGTGCCATCAAACAGATGGGACAGGAGAACACCGGGGAGCTGTTTTTT,CAIKQMGQENTGELFF
-,TRBJ1-5,-,TRBV19,TGTGCCAGTAGTATAGCAGGGCTGAGCAATCAGCCCCAGCATTTT,CASSIAGLSNQPQHF
-,TRBJ1-4,-,TRBV5-1,TGCGCCAGCAGCTTTGGGTCTGCCGGGGAAAAACTGTTTTTT,CASSFGSAGEKLFF
-,TRBJ2-6,-,TRBV19,TGTGCCAGTAGGGCGGACTCTGGGGCCAACGTCCTGACTTTC,CASRADSGANVLTF
-,TRBJ2-1,TRBD2,TRBV7-2,TGTGCCAGCAGACCGGGACTAGCCAATGAGCAGTTCTTC,CASRPGLANEQFF
-,TRBJ1-1,TRBD1,TRBV24-1,TGTGCCACCAGTGATTTGGGGGGAACGGGACAGACTGAAGCTTTCTTT,CATSDLGGTGQTEAFF
-,TRBJ1-1,-,TRBV11-3,TGTGCCAGCAGCTTGTCAGTACAGATTGAAGCTTTCTTT,CASSLSVQIEAFF
-,TRBJ1-4,TRBD1,TRBV15,TGTGCCACCAGCAGAGACTCGGCCTGGGGCAGGGGGAATGAAAAACTGTTTTTT,CATSRDSAWGRGNEKLFF
-,TRBJ2-3,-,TRBV4-3,TGCGCCAGCAGCCAATATTCGTTTGGGGGCCCCGGAGATACGCAGTATTTT,CASSQYSFGGPGDTQYF
-,TRBJ2-3,TRBD1,TRBV10-1,TGCGCCACCGCGACAGGGGGGATGGATACGCAGTATTTT,CATATGGMDTQYF
-,TRBJ2-1,TRBD2,TRBV6-2/TRBV6-3,TGTGCCAGCAGCTCCCCGCGTGGTGTAGCGGGAGGGTGGGACAATGAGCAGTTCTTC,CASSSPRGVAGGWDNEQFF
-,TRBJ1-1,-,TRBV19,TGTGCCAGTAGTATAGTTGGGTTGACAGAATTAAACACTGAAGCTTTCTTT,CASSIVGLTELNTEAFF
-,TRBJ2-7,TRBD1,TRBV11-3,TGTGCCAGCAGCTTAGGACAGGGCGACGAGCAGTACTTC,CASSLGQGDEQYF
-,TRBJ1-2,TRBD1,TRBV30,TGTGCCTGGAGTCTGGGACAGGACTATGGCTACACCTTC,CAWSLGQDYGYTF
few,TRBJ1-6,-,TRBV6-6,TGTGCCAGCAGTGCCCCGGACAGCCGTTCACCCCTCCACTTT,CASSAPDSRSPLHF